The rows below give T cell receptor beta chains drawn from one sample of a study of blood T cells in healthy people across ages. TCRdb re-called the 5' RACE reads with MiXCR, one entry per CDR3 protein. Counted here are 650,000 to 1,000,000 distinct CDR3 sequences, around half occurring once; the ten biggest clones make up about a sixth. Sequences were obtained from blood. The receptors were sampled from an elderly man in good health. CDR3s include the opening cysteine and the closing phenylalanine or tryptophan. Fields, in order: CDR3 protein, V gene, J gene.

CSALSPSVPETQYF	TRBV20-1	TRBJ2-5
CASSINTDTQYF	TRBV12-3/TRBV12-4	TRBJ2-3
CASSYGAGVQPQHF	TRBV16	TRBJ1-5
CASSQGLGRTYNEQFF	TRBV4-1	TRBJ2-1
CAISEAEGYEQYF	TRBV10-3	TRBJ2-7
CASSLVGTFQETQYF	TRBV7-2	TRBJ2-5
CASSQPGREKLFF	TRBV4-1	TRBJ1-4
CSATRVSGSQETQYF	TRBV20-1	TRBJ2-5
CASSSSYTEQFF	TRBV5-6	TRBJ2-1
CASSPLRRRQIPSGANVLTF	TRBV21-1	TRBJ2-6
CSATGQGWRTQYF	TRBV20-1	TRBJ2-5
CASSFPPSGSGDTGELFF	TRBV7-6	TRBJ2-2
CASSPRSGRNTGGLFF	TRBV7-2	TRBJ2-2
CASNSGGRQSDEQFF	TRBV27	TRBJ2-1
CASSVQSQFDSPLHF	TRBV5-1	TRBJ1-6
CASSDQGFNGETQYF	TRBV10-2	TRBJ2-5
CASSKTRRGSKNIQYF	TRBV21-1	TRBJ2-4
CASRTRGAIGKLFF	TRBV2	TRBJ1-4
CASSLVYGNEQFF	TRBV12-3/TRBV12-4	TRBJ2-1
CASSRDPAGGSSYNEQFF	TRBV7-9	TRBJ2-1
CASSLQGGDTSGSYTDTQYF	TRBV7-2	TRBJ2-3
CASNQGPASTDTQYF	TRBV4-3	TRBJ2-3
CSARVPGQGPPLHF	TRBV20-1	TRBJ1-6
CASSLDGPLDTQYF	TRBV7-2	TRBJ2-3
CASSQDTRTEQFF	TRBV4-2	TRBJ2-1
CASSLGRREIPDTQYF	TRBV11-3	TRBJ2-3
CSARWTATEQFF	TRBV20-1	TRBJ2-1
CAAFRDRGPYEQYF	TRBV30	.
CASSSGTVNTIYF	TRBV12-3/TRBV12-4	TRBJ1-3
CASSQDGTHNEQYF	TRBV3-1	TRBJ2-7
CASGPSGRQPYEQYF	TRBV27	TRBJ2-7
CASSGGAGSEAFF	TRBV5-1	TRBJ1-1
CSAHRDTGELFF	TRBV29-1	TRBJ2-2
CASSLAGSGYYEQYF	TRBV7-8	TRBJ2-7
CASSQGLNSLYEQYF	TRBV4-2	TRBJ2-7
CSATDSNYGYTF	TRBV20-1	TRBJ1-2
CATSLHGTDTQYF	TRBV24-1	TRBJ2-3
CSATARAGSYEQYF	TRBV20-1	TRBJ2-7
CASSISGQNNEQFF	TRBV12-3/TRBV12-4	TRBJ2-1
CASSLSPTGEQYF	TRBV7-8	TRBJ2-7
CVSSRDRVYEQYF	TRBV19	TRBJ2-7
CASSLPVRAGVNEQFF	TRBV6-2/TRBV6-3	TRBJ2-1
CATDEGKRELFF	TRBV6-1	TRBJ2-2
CSASVGDRDGYTF	TRBV20-1	TRBJ1-2
CASSFEGHTQYF	TRBV28	TRBJ2-3
CVSIPGQGYDEQYF	TRBV6-2/TRBV6-3	TRBJ2-7
CASGGQGARMDEQFF	TRBV28	TRBJ2-1
CSARGHASVADLYQETQYF	TRBV20-1	TRBJ2-5
CSAPTRGNEQFF	TRBV20-1	TRBJ2-1